Listed here are 19 T cell receptor beta chains from one sample, sequenced in a study of identical twins. MiXCR, run by TCRdb on the 5' RACE reads, gives a single entry per CDR3 protein. The repertoire holds 1,800,000 or so distinct CDR3 sequences, with more than 30% as singletons. Sequenced material: cord blood. The receptors originated from a newborn girl in good health.

This clonotype has a handful of counts. V usage is TRBV27 and J usage is TRBJ2-5, with D possibly TRBD2 on 6 matching bases. The DNA end favors TRBJ2-7, so the J call may be wrong. Germline CDR1 and CDR2: MNHEY and SMNVEV (reference sequence). This CDR3 spans 14 amino acids. The DNA of the CDR3 is TGTGCCAGCAGTTTTGGGGCGCGGGGCTACGAGCAGTACTTC. Translated, it gives CASSFGARGYEQYF.

About this clonotype itself: One end of the junction does not line up with germline, which may come from a read error. This chain uses TRBV7-9 with TRBJ1-2; unclear D gene. CDR3 size: 12 residues. Germline CDR1 SEHNR, CDR2 FQNEAQ (reference sequence). This chain's CDR3 is CASSQQRGGHTF. The CDR3 DNA sequence: TGTGCCAGCAGCCAACAGCGGGGTGGCCACACCTTC. Full variable domain (missing parts from reference TRBV7-9 and TRBJ1-2): DTGVSQNPRHKITKRGQNVTFRCDPISEHNRLYWYRQTLGQGPEFLTYFQNEAQLEKSRLLSDRFSAERPKGSFSTLEIQRTEQGDSAMYLCASSQQRGGHTFGSGTRLTVV.

In its sample, this clonotype was seen many times. The rearrangement links TRBV9 to TRBJ2-1, with 7 bases matching TRBD2. CDR1 and CDR2 from the germline V gene are SGDLS and YYNGEE. This CDR3 spans 15 amino acids. The J segment lost 2 bases and the V segment lost 3 bases, leaving 5 bases of the junction unmatched. This chain's CDR3 is CASSARLAPYNEQFF. In DNA form, the CDR3 reads TGTGCCAGCAGCGCACGACTAGCCCCCTACAATGAGCAGTTCTTC.

The chain links TRBV11-2 to TRBJ2-5; 8 bases fit TRBD1. Trimming removed 5 bases from V and 2 bases from J; junction bases left unmatched: 10. Germline V lookup: CDR1 SGHAT, CDR2 FQNNGV. The CDR3 is 16 residues long. The CDR3 bases are TGTGCCAGCAGCCCTCAGGACAGGGTGATTCAAGAGACCCAGTACTTC. Protein: CASSPQDRVIQETQYF. The full variable domain, completed using reference TRBV11-2 and TRBJ2-5, is EAGVAQSPRYKIIEKRQSVAFWCNPISGHATLYWYQQILGQGPKLLIQFQNNGVVDDSQLPKDRFSAERLKGVDSTLKIQPAKLEDSAVYLCASSPQDRVIQETQYFGPGTRLLVL.

The sample holds a few counts of this clonotype. The chain uses TRBV15 and TRBJ2-3; no firm D call. V lost 0 bases to trimming and J lost 0 bases, with 13 bases between them. This CDR3 has 17 amino acids. CDR1 is LNHNV, CDR2 YYDKDF, per germline (reference sequence). The CDR3 loop reads CATSRDRAHLSTDTQYF. The CDR3 nucleotides read TGTGCCACCAGCAGAGATCGGGCTCACCTTAGCACAGATACGCAGTATTTT.

This clonotype showed up just a few times. The genes are TRBV9 and TRBJ1-2; D is unresolved. V was cut by 4 bases and J by 3 bases, with 13 bases left in between. The CDR3 is 14 residues long. Germline CDR1 SGDLS, CDR2 YYNGEE. The CDR3 here is CASSSSPAHYGYTF. The CDR3 DNA follows: TGTGCCAGCAGCTCCTCGCCCGCTCACTATGGCTACACCTTC.

This clonotype came up a few times. The rearrangement uses TRBV25-1 and TRBJ1-4; no definite D call. V lost 4 bases and J lost 0, with 6 bases in between. The CDR3 runs 14 residues. Looked up from germline, CDR1 is MGHDK and CDR2 is SYGVNS. CDR3 protein: CASSGAATNEKLFF. CDR3 coding DNA: TGTGCCAGCAGTGGGGCAGCAACTAATGAAAAACTGTTTTTT.

In this sample, this clonotype turned up a few times. This chain links TRBV6-2 or TRBV6-3 with TRBJ1-2, with D unclear. The CDR3 has 15 amino acids. Germline CDR1 reads MNHEY; CDR2 reads SVGEGT. V was pared by 2 bases and J by 3 bases, with 13 bases between. As DNA, the CDR3 is TGTGCCAGCAGTTACCGGCCCCAACTTTACTATGGCTACACCTTC. Translating it yields CASSYRPQLYYGYTF.

The chain uses TRBV7-2 and TRBJ2-7; 10 bases are a match to TRBD2. The closer fit of TRBJ2-5 to the DNA end suggests the J call may be wrong. In germline, CDR1 is SGHTA, CDR2 FQGNSA. The CDR3 is made up of 16 amino acids. CDR3 in amino acids: CASRKSGASGRETQYF. Here the CDR3 DNA reads TGTGCCAGCAGAAAAAGTGGGGCTAGCGGGAGAGAGACCCAGTACTTC.

This clonotype turned up a few times. This chain uses TRBV20-1 with TRBJ1-1; the D is unclear. Per germline, CDR1 DFQATT and CDR2 SNEGSKA (reference sequence). The CDR3 length is 12 residues. V shed 2 bases and J shed 4 bases, with 8 bases lying between them. This CDR3 is CSARLRTTEAFF. The CDR3 coding sequence is TGCAGTGCTAGACTACGGACCACTGAAGCTTTCTTT.

The CDR3 nucleotides read TGTGCCAGCAGTTTATGGGGGGGGCGGGAGTCCCTCACAGATACGCAGTATTTT. Translation gives CASSLWGGRESLTDTQYF. The V and J genes are TRBV28 and TRBJ2-3; possibly TRBD2 for D (7 bases). From germline, CDR1 is MDHEN and CDR2 SYDVKM. With 0 bases removed from V and 2 bases from J, the gap between germline ends came to 18 bases. The CDR3 runs 18 residues.

This clonotype was observed a handful of times. CDR3 DNA: TGTGCCAGCAGCTTAGATCTCAAGACAGGGGATGAGCAGTTCTTC. It yields the protein CASSLDLKTGDEQFF. This chain connects TRBV11-2 to TRBJ2-1, with 8 bases fitting TRBD1. CDR1 is SGHAT and CDR2 is FQNNGV in the germline V gene. This CDR3 region has 15 residues. The V segment lost 0 bases and the J segment 8 bases; nucleotides outside the gene matches: 6.

This rearrangement joins TRBV12-3 or TRBV12-4 to TRBJ2-2; 8 bases are shared with TRBD1. This CDR3 region has 17 residues. The J segment lost 6 bases and the V segment lost 8 bases, leaving 17 bases of the junction unmatched. CDR3 DNA sequence: TGTGCCAGCCGCTCGTCCAGGGACAGGCGGTTCGCCGGGGAGCTGTTTTTT. Translating it yields CASRSSRDRRFAGELFF.

The chain carries TRBV4-1 and TRBJ2-4, with 7 bases fitting TRBD2. V shed 1 base and J 1 base; nucleotides not matched to a gene: 7. CDR1 is MGHRA, CDR2 YSYEKL, per germline. The CDR3 sequence is 17 residues long. In nucleotides, the CDR3 is TGCGCCAGCAGCCAAGTTCTAGCGGCGCAGGCCAAAAACATTCAGTACTTC. Amino acid sequence: CASSQVLAAQAKNIQYF.

There are a few counts of this clonotype. V is TRBV12-3 or TRBV12-4 and J is TRBJ1-2, with D maybe TRBD1 (5 bases). The CDR3 spans 14 residues. Trimming left V 1 base short and J 8 bases short, with 14 bases between. Written as DNA, the CDR3 is TGTGCCAGCAGTTTAGAGGGGCCGGTTGGGGGCTACACCTTC. Protein: CASSLEGPVGGYTF.

The chain couples TRBV20-1 to TRBJ1-2; unclear D gene. V gave up 0 bases and J gave up 1 base, with 12 bases separating them. This CDR3 contains 15 residues. CDR1 and CDR2 from the germline V gene are DFQATT and SNEGSKA (reference sequence). The CDR3 nucleotides read TGCAGTGCTAGAGATTCTTCAAACCGTAACTATGGCTACACCTTC. Translated, it gives CSARDSSNRNYGYTF.

This chain uses TRBV24-1 with TRBJ1-1; TRBD1 might be the D (6 bases). Deletions cut 3 bases from V and 5 bases from J, with 27 bases between. Germline lookup yields CDR1 KGHDR and CDR2 SFDVKD. The CDR3 has 19 amino acids. The CDR3 DNA reads TGTGCCACCAGTGATGGGGGTCGGGCACAGGGAGGTTGGTCGACTGAAGCTTTCTTT. Translated: CATSDGGRAQGGWSTEAFF.

The chain links TRBV2 to TRBJ2-2; possibly TRBD1 or TRBD2 for D (5 bases each). V dropped 7 bases and J dropped 1 base, with 13 bases sitting between them. The germline gives CDR1 SNHLY, CDR2 FYNNEI. The CDR3 length is 15 residues. The CDR3 sequence is CASTQVGVNTGELFF. In DNA form, the CDR3 reads TGTGCCAGCACTCAGGTGGGGGTGAACACCGGGGAGCTGTTTTTT.

A remark on this clonotype: A junction boundary mismatches the germline segment, possibly from a read error. This chain links TRBV13 with TRBJ2-3, with TRBD2 matching over 11 bases. This CDR3 is 15 amino acids long. Germline V gives CDR1 PRHDT, CDR2 FYEKMQ (reference sequence). The CDR3 is CAGSQTSGARDTQYF. The CDR3 nucleotides read TGTGCCGGCAGCCAGACTAGCGGGGCGCGTGATACGCAGTATTTT.